The rows below give T cell receptor beta chains drawn from one sample of a study of technical replicates of blood from a handful of donors. Assay used: immunoSEQ multiplex PCR; TCRdb lists only in-frame clones, some missing. Among around 100,000 clones listed, approximately 96% were seen once. The sample taken for sequencing was T cells isolated from PBMCs. These receptors all stem from a human donor in good health. Each CDR3 is given with its conserved first and last residue. D genes are given only for firm matches. Only some rows state a clone size, as once, few, many or a class for expanded clones.

J gene: TRBJ2-2
clone size: NA
V gene: TRBV5-1
D gene: TRBD2
CDR3 DNA: TGCGCCAGCACCAGGACTAGCGGGAGGGATACCGGGGAGCTGTTTTTT
CDR3 protein: CASTRTSGRDTGELFF

J gene: TRBJ2-7
clone size: NA
V gene: TRBV27
D gene: NA
CDR3 DNA: TGTGCCAGCAGTCTCAGGGTATCCTACGAGCAGTACTTC
CDR3 protein: CASSLRVSYEQYF

J gene: TRBJ2-6
clone size: NA
V gene: TRBV19
D gene: TRBD1
CDR3 DNA: TGTGCCAGTAGCTCTCGACAGGGATTCGCTGGGGCCAACGTCCTGACTTTC
CDR3 protein: CASSSRQGFAGANVLTF

J gene: TRBJ1-2
clone size: NA
V gene: TRBV27
D gene: NA
CDR3 DNA: TGTGCCAGCAGAATAACCTTTCGGGCAGGGGAAGGCTACACCTTC
CDR3 protein: CASRITFRAGEGYTF

J gene: TRBJ2-3
clone size: NA
V gene: TRBV29-1
D gene: TRBD2
CDR3 DNA: TGCAGCGTTGAAGGCCTAGCGGGAGGAGTCACAGATACGCAGTATTTT
CDR3 protein: CSVEGLAGGVTDTQYF

J gene: TRBJ2-3
clone size: NA
V gene: TRBV9
D gene: TRBD2
CDR3 DNA: TGTGCCAGCAGCGTAGGGCTAGCGGGAGATATCACAGATACGCAGTATTTT
CDR3 protein: CASSVGLAGDITDTQYF

J gene: TRBJ1-2
clone size: NA
V gene: TRBV6-5
D gene: NA
CDR3 DNA: TGTGCCAGCAGTTACTCTCCCAGGGCCGATGGCTACACCTTC
CDR3 protein: CASSYSPRADGYTF

J gene: TRBJ2-3
clone size: NA
V gene: TRBV7-9
D gene: NA
CDR3 DNA: TGTGCCAGCACCATCAGATGGTTACCCGAGGGCTCTAGCACAGATACGCAGTATTTT
CDR3 protein: CASTIRWLPEGSSTDTQYF

J gene: TRBJ1-1
clone size: NA
V gene: TRBV12-5
D gene: TRBD1
CDR3 DNA: TGTGCTAGTGGTTGGACAGGGGGCTACACTGAAGCTTTCTTT
CDR3 protein: CASGWTGGYTEAFF

J gene: TRBJ2-1
clone size: NA
V gene: TRBV5-1
D gene: TRBD2
CDR3 DNA: TGCGCCAGCAGCTTTGGGGGGAGGGTGCCTGAGCAGTTCTTC
CDR3 protein: CASSFGGRVPEQFF

J gene: TRBJ2-3
clone size: NA
V gene: TRBV5-4
D gene: NA
CDR3 DNA: TGTGCCAGCAGATCCCGGCAGGGGTCAGATACGCAGTATTTT
CDR3 protein: CASRSRQGSDTQYF

J gene: TRBJ1-1
clone size: NA
V gene: TRBV7-2
D gene: TRBD1
CDR3 DNA: TGTGCCAGCAGCTTAGATAGGACAGGGGGAATCACTGAAGCTTTCTTT
CDR3 protein: CASSLDRTGGITEAFF

J gene: TRBJ1-1
clone size: once
V gene: TRBV28
D gene: NA
CDR3 DNA: TGTGCCAGCAGAGATCGACAGTTTGAAGCTTTCTTT
CDR3 protein: CASRDRQFEAFF

J gene: TRBJ1-5
clone size: few
V gene: TRBV19
D gene: NA
CDR3 DNA: TGTGCCAGTAGTACGGCAGGGTTGAGTCTTGACCCACAGCCCCAGCATTTT
CDR3 protein: CASSTAGLSLDPQPQHF

J gene: TRBJ2-5
clone size: NA
V gene: TRBV27
D gene: TRBD1
CDR3 DNA: TGTGCCAGCAGTTTATCGGGGACAGGGGTGGCAAGCAAAGAGACCCAGTACTTC
CDR3 protein: CASSLSGTGVASKETQYF

J gene: TRBJ1-1
clone size: NA
V gene: TRBV10-2
D gene: NA
CDR3 DNA: TGCGCCAGCAGTCACACGAACACTGAAGCTTTCTTT
CDR3 protein: CASSHTNTEAFF

J gene: TRBJ1-1
clone size: NA
V gene: TRBV7-8
D gene: NA
CDR3 DNA: TGTGCCAGCAGCTCGGGGTACAACACTGAAGCTTTCTTT
CDR3 protein: CASSSGYNTEAFF

J gene: TRBJ2-3
clone size: NA
V gene: TRBV30
D gene: TRBD2
CDR3 DNA: TGTGCCTGGACTAGCGGGGCAGATACGCAGTATTTT
CDR3 protein: CAWTSGADTQYF

J gene: TRBJ1-5
clone size: NA
V gene: TRBV19
D gene: NA
CDR3 DNA: TGTGCCAGTACAGAGGACAGATTTTATAGCAATCAGCCCCAGCATTTT
CDR3 protein: CASTEDRFYSNQPQHF

J gene: TRBJ1-2
clone size: NA
V gene: TRBV29-1
D gene: NA
CDR3 DNA: TGCAGCGTTGACAGCTTCTCGGGCTATGGCTACACCTTC
CDR3 protein: CSVDSFSGYGYTF

J gene: TRBJ1-1
clone size: NA
V gene: TRBV5-4
D gene: NA
CDR3 DNA: TGTGCCAGCAGCTTGTATCAAGGACTTGAAGCTTTCTTT
CDR3 protein: CASSLYQGLEAFF

J gene: TRBJ2-7
clone size: NA
V gene: TRBV21-1
D gene: NA
CDR3 DNA: TGTGCCAGCAGCAAACCTATATACGAGCAGTACTTC
CDR3 protein: CASSKPIYEQYF

J gene: TRBJ2-3
clone size: NA
V gene: TRBV19
D gene: NA
CDR3 DNA: TGTGCCAGTAGTATCCTATCAGGGGCAGGTACGCAGTATTTT
CDR3 protein: CASSILSGAGTQYF

J gene: TRBJ2-1
clone size: NA
V gene: TRBV19
D gene: TRBD2
CDR3 DNA: TGTGCCAGTAGTATTGAAAGCGGGGCCCACAATGAGCAGTTCTTC
CDR3 protein: CASSIESGAHNEQFF

J gene: TRBJ1-2
clone size: NA
V gene: TRBV6-1
D gene: NA
CDR3 DNA: TGTGCCAGCAGTGTATCAGCTAACTATGGCTACACCTTC
CDR3 protein: CASSVSANYGYTF

J gene: TRBJ2-7
clone size: NA
V gene: TRBV27
D gene: NA
CDR3 DNA: TGTGCCACCTACTCGATCTCCTACGAGCAGTACTTC
CDR3 protein: CATYSISYEQYF

J gene: TRBJ2-7
clone size: NA
V gene: TRBV28
D gene: TRBD2
CDR3 DNA: TGTGCCAGCAGACCGGGACTAAGATACGAGCAGTACTTC
CDR3 protein: CASRPGLRYEQYF

J gene: TRBJ1-1
clone size: NA
V gene: TRBV27
D gene: NA
CDR3 DNA: TGTGCCAGCAGTATGATAGGACAGCACCTGAACACTGAAGCTTTCTTT
CDR3 protein: CASSMIGQHLNTEAFF

J gene: TRBJ2-7
clone size: NA
V gene: TRBV5-6
D gene: TRBD2
CDR3 DNA: TGTGCCAGCAGCGCGGGACTAAACATCTTAGAGCAGTACTTC
CDR3 protein: CASSAGLNILEQYF

J gene: TRBJ2-7
clone size: NA
V gene: TRBV7-2
D gene: NA
CDR3 DNA: TGTGCCAGCAGCTTAGAGGCCTTGAGGGAGCAGTACTTC
CDR3 protein: CASSLEALREQYF

J gene: TRBJ2-5
clone size: NA
V gene: TRBV27
D gene: NA
CDR3 DNA: TGTGCCAGCTCCCCAGCGGCCTCCCAAGAGACCCAGTACTTC
CDR3 protein: CASSPAASQETQYF

J gene: TRBJ2-2
clone size: NA
V gene: TRBV28
D gene: NA
CDR3 DNA: TGTGCCAGCAGTTATCATTTAGGGGGGGTCTCGAACACCGGGGAGCTGTTTTTT
CDR3 protein: CASSYHLGGVSNTGELFF

J gene: TRBJ2-7
clone size: NA
V gene: TRBV30
D gene: TRBD1
CDR3 DNA: TGTGCCTGGCTAGAACTCCACAGGGGCCTCGAGCAGTACTTC
CDR3 protein: CAWLELHRGLEQYF

J gene: TRBJ2-3
clone size: NA
V gene: TRBV4-3
D gene: TRBD2
CDR3 DNA: TGCGCCAGCAGCCAAGATTATTCTAGCGGGAGGGATACGCAGTATTTT
CDR3 protein: CASSQDYSSGRDTQYF

J gene: TRBJ2-7
clone size: NA
V gene: TRBV14
D gene: NA
CDR3 DNA: TGTGCCAGCAGCCAAAACGGTCCTTGGTACGAGCAGTACTTC
CDR3 protein: CASSQNGPWYEQYF

J gene: TRBJ1-1
clone size: NA
V gene: TRBV19
D gene: TRBD1
CDR3 DNA: TGTGCCAGTAGTCGAGACCGGACAGGAGCGGGTGGAAAAGCTTTCTTT
CDR3 protein: CASSRDRTGAGGKAFF

J gene: TRBJ1-5
clone size: once
V gene: TRBV6-6
D gene: NA
CDR3 DNA: TGTGCCAGCAGACTAACGGACAGTAAAGGTCAGCCCCAGCATTTT
CDR3 protein: CASRLTDSKGQPQHF

J gene: TRBJ2-1
clone size: NA
V gene: TRBV30
D gene: TRBD1
CDR3 DNA: TGTGCCTGGATTACAGGGGGTACCTACAATGAGCAGTTCTTC
CDR3 protein: CAWITGGTYNEQFF